One sample yielded the 28 T cell receptor beta chains listed below, sequenced in a study of control samples from healthy donors and cancer patients. Clones were read by immunoSEQ multiplex PCR, and TCRdb kept only the in-frame ones, dropping some. The sample lists about 98,000 clones, roughly three quarters occurring once. Sequenced material: blood. The receptors were sampled from a woman in her 30s in good health.

V is TRBV2 and J is TRBJ2-5; D remains ambiguous. The CDR3 runs 12 residues. The V gene's germline CDR1 is SNHLY and CDR2 FYNNEI. V was cut by 6 bases and J by 5 bases, with 10 bases left in between. DNA of the CDR3: TGTGCCAGCAGCGTGACCCGGGAGACCCAGTACTTC. Translation gives CASSVTRETQYF.

V and J are TRBV5-1 and TRBJ2-1; a possible D gene is TRBD2 (6 bases). V lost 4 bases and J lost 4, with 24 bases in between. Germline CDR1 SGHRS, CDR2 YFSETQ. The CDR3 consists of 18 residues. As DNA, the CDR3 is TGCGCCAGCAGCGTCTCTCCCTCGGGACTCCAGTCGTACAATGAGCAGTTCTTC. Translated, it gives CASSVSPSGLQSYNEQFF.

This chain uses TRBV5-6 with TRBJ1-4, with TRBD1 identical over 7 bases. The ends lost 0 bases at V and 5 bases at J; junction bases unmatched: 1. From germline, CDR1 is SGHDT and CDR2 YYEEEE. CDR3 size: 14 residues. This CDR3 is CASSLVDRNEKLFF. CDR3 in DNA: TGTGCCAGCAGCTTGGTGGACAGGAATGAAAAACTGTTTTTT.

J is TRBJ1-6 and V is TRBV21-1; the table's D call of TRBD1 was not tested on the DNA. TRBV21-1 is a pseudogene segment. The CDR3 covers 17 residues. The CDR3 loop reads CARSARDSGYFNSPLHF. DNA of the CDR3: TGTGCCAGATCCGCCCGGGACAGTGGATACTTTAATTCACCCCTCCACTTT.

The CDR3 spells CASRTGYGYTF. The CDR3 DNA is TGTGCCAGCAGGACAGGGTATGGCTACACCTTC. The rearrangement links TRBV2 to TRBJ1-2; 7 bases align to TRBD1. The CDR3 length is 11 residues. Per germline, CDR1 SNHLY and CDR2 FYNNEI. Unmatched junction bases numbered 0, after V lost 6 bases and J lost 5 bases.

This rearrangement joins TRBV14 to TRBJ2-3; D perhaps matches TRBD1 (5 bases). This CDR3 comprises 16 residues. From germline, CDR1 is SGHDN and CDR2 FVKESK. Trimming took 0 bases from V and 6 from J, leaving 16 bases between them. CDR3 amino acids: CASSQDGWSGLDTQYF. CDR3 sequence (DNA): TGTGCCAGCAGCCAAGACGGGTGGTCAGGGTTGGATACGCAGTATTTT.

V and J are TRBV20-1 and TRBJ2-2; tentative D call: TRBD2 (5 bases). The CDR3 spans 13 residues. Trimming stripped 3 bases from V and 4 bases from J, with 9 bases between. The germline gives CDR1 DFQATT, CDR2 SNEGSKA (reference sequence). DNA for the CDR3: TGCAGTGCTAGTGACACTAGCACCGGGGAGCTGTTTTTT. It translates to CSASDTSTGELFF.

This clone was picked up one time. V gene TRBV7-9 combines with J gene TRBJ2-1; D assignment may be TRBD1 or TRBD2 (5 bases each). Germline V lookup: CDR1 SEHNR, CDR2 FQNEAQ (reference sequence). CDR3 length: 17 residues. Trimming cost V 3 bases and J 1 base, with 16 bases left between them. For the CDR3, the DNA is TGTGCCAGCAGCTTGCGGACGCAGGGACGGTCCTACAATGAGCAGTTCTTC. Translation gives CASSLRTQGRSYNEQFF. Filled out from reference TRBV7-9 and TRBJ2-1, the complete variable domain reads DTGVSQNPRHKITKRGQNVTFRCDPISEHNRLYWYRQTLGQGPEFLTYFQNEAQLEKSRLLSDRFSAERPKGSFSTLEIQRTEQGDSAMYLCASSLRTQGRSYNEQFFGPGTRLTVL.

The chain uses TRBV2 and TRBJ2-5; D unclear. This CDR3 region has 10 residues. Looked up from germline, CDR1 is SNHLY and CDR2 is FYNNEI. The V end was cut by 5 bases, the J end by 10 bases, with 8 bases between. The CDR3 here is CASSLFGQYF. The CDR3 DNA follows: TGTGCCAGCAGTTTGTTTGGCCAGTACTTC.

This chain connects TRBV12-5 to TRBJ1-2; 11 positions agree with TRBD1. Trimming removed 3 bases from V and 8 bases from J; junction bases left unmatched: 8. Germline CDR1 and CDR2: LGHNT and FRNRAP. CDR3 size: 15 residues. The CDR3 loop is CASGLNGQGAWGYTF. The CDR3 nucleotides are TGTGCTAGTGGTTTAAACGGACAGGGGGCTTGGGGCTACACCTTC.

The chain employs TRBV29-1 and TRBJ2-5, with D possibly being TRBD2 (6 bases). There are 13 residues in the CDR3. The germline V and J ends were trimmed by 8 bases and 5 bases, with 18 bases remaining between them. CDR1 and CDR2 (germline): SQVTM, ANQGSEA. CDR3 loop: CSSMRAAGETQYF. CDR3 DNA: TGCAGCAGCATGAGGGCGGCGGGGGAGACCCAGTACTTC.

Here the CDR3 reads CASSISGANTDTQYF. Here the CDR3 DNA reads TGCGCCAGCAGCATTAGCGGGGCGAACACAGATACGCAGTATTTT. The V gene is TRBV5-1, the J gene TRBJ2-3; TRBD2 matches 8 bases. The trim removed 4 bases at V and 2 bases at J, leaving 6 bases unmatched. CDR3 length equals 15 residues. Germline lookup yields CDR1 SGHRS and CDR2 YFSETQ.

This chain joins TRBV5-4 and TRBJ2-3; D unresolved. This CDR3 contains 11 residues. V was clipped by 1 base and J by 9 bases, with 6 bases between them. Germline CDR1 is SGHNT and CDR2 is YYREEE (reference sequence). In DNA form, the CDR3 reads TGTGCCAGCAGCTTGACCACCACGCAGTATTTT. Protein sequence: CASSLTTTQYF.

The chain recombines TRBV29-1 with TRBJ2-7; 8 nucleotides align to TRBD1. Germline V gene sequence: CDR1 SQVTM, CDR2 ANQGSEA. Trimming removed 5 bases from V and 0 bases from J; junction bases left unmatched: 15. The CDR3 consists of 17 residues. CDR3 sequence (DNA): TGCAGCGTTCAGGGGTTTAGTGTGACAGGGGCCTCCTACGAGCAGTACTTC. It encodes CSVQGFSVTGASYEQYF.

This clone was detected ten times or more. The chain is built from TRBV2 and TRBJ2-4; D gene uncertain. The CDR3 consists of 15 residues. CDR1 is SNHLY and CDR2 is FYNNEI in the germline V gene. Trimming left V 6 bases short and J 1 base short, with 13 bases between. CDR3 nucleotides: TGTGCCAGCAGCCCTGACTCTCTGGCCAAAAACATTCAGTACTTC. Translated, it gives CASSPDSLAKNIQYF. Using reference TRBV2 and TRBJ2-4 for the parts outside the CDR3, the full variable domain is EPEVTQTPSHQVTQMGQEVILRCVPISNHLYFYWYRQILGQKVEFLVSFYNNEISEKSEIFDDQFSVERPDGSNFTLKIRSTKLEDSAMYFCASSPDSLAKNIQYFGAGTRLSVL.

Comment on this clone: Other DNA sequences from this sample encode an identical CDR3 as well. The V call is TRBV25-1, the J call TRBJ1-2; D call uncertain. The V gene lost 2 bases and the J gene lost 1 base, with 8 bases spanning the gap. CDR3 length: 14 residues. Germline CDR1 and CDR2: MGHDK and SYGVNS. CDR3 protein: CASSENGVNYGYTF. CDR3 DNA: TGTGCCAGCAGTGAAAACGGGGTTAACTATGGCTACACCTTC.

V and J are TRBV19 and TRBJ1-5; D is uncertain. The CDR3 is 16 amino acids. Between the trimmed V and J ends, which lost 3 bases and 0 bases, there was a span of 12 bases. Germline V gives CDR1 LNHDA, CDR2 SQIVND (reference sequence). Here the CDR3 DNA reads TGTGCCAGTAGTATGAGGACCAGTTATAGCAATCAGCCCCAGCATTTT. It codes for CASSMRTSYSNQPQHF.

This rearrangement joins TRBV9 to TRBJ2-5, with TRBD2 matching 7 bases. The CDR3 runs 14 residues. The V gene end was trimmed by 2 bases and the J gene end by 0 bases; junction bases not matched to a gene: 1. The V gene's germline CDR1 is SGDLS and CDR2 YYNGEE. CDR3 sequence: CASSVAGDQETQYF. CDR3 bases: TGTGCCAGCAGCGTGGCGGGGGACCAAGAGACCCAGTACTTC.

A single count supports this clone. This chain joins TRBV19 and TRBJ1-1, with D maybe TRBD1 (5 bases). The CDR3 covers 14 residues. Trimming pared 7 bases from V and 0 bases from J, leaving 12 bases between. CDR1 and CDR2 from the germline V gene are LNHDA and SQIVND (reference sequence). The CDR3 here is CASIQTAMNTEAFF. The CDR3 nucleotides are TGTGCCAGTATACAGACAGCGATGAACACTGAAGCTTTCTTT.

The J gene is TRBJ2-7, the V gene TRBV18; 8 bases are a match to TRBD1. Germline trimming cut 8 bases from V and 3 bases from J; bases unmatched to any gene: 9. The CDR3 consists of 14 residues. Germline assignment: CDR1 KGHSH and CDR2 LQKENI. The CDR3 sequence is CASQGQGRFYEQYF. In DNA form, the CDR3 reads TGTGCCAGCCAAGGACAGGGAAGGTTCTACGAGCAGTACTTC. Drawing the rest from reference TRBV18 and TRBJ2-7, the complete variable domain is NAGVMQNPRHLVRRRGQEARLRCSPMKGHSHVYWYRQLPEEGLKFMVYLQKENIIDESGMPKERFSAEFPKEGPSILRIQQVVRGDSAAYFCASQGQGRFYEQYFGPGTRLTVT.

Judged by abundance, this clone is large. J is TRBJ1-4 and V is TRBV4-2; possibly TRBD1 for D (6 bases). Germline CDR1 and CDR2: LGHNA and YNFKEQ. The V end was cut by 1 base, the J end by 12 bases, with 18 bases between. CDR3 length: 15 amino acids. DNA of the CDR3: TGTGCCAGCAGCCAAGGAACAGTCGGGGGCGGGGAACTGTTTTTT. It is translated as CASSQGTVGGGELFF.

Only a few counts were recorded for this clone. The rearrangement uses TRBV15 and TRBJ1-3; a possible D gene is TRBD1 (5 bases). Germline-derived CDR1 and CDR2 are LNHNV and YYDKDF (reference sequence). This CDR3 spans 13 amino acids. V gave up 5 bases and J gave up 4 bases, with 9 bases separating them. CDR3: CATSRDAGNTIYF. Written as DNA, the CDR3 is TGTGCCACCAGCCGGGACGCCGGAAACACCATATATTTT.

The rearrangement links TRBV2 to TRBJ2-4, with D maybe TRBD2 (5 bases). The V end was cut by 1 base, the J end by 14 bases, with 15 bases between. The V gene's germline CDR1 is SNHLY and CDR2 FYNNEI. This CDR3 has 13 residues. The CDR3 bases are TGTGCCAGCAGTGAAGGGGGAGACTTCTCTGAGTACTTC. This encodes CASSEGGDFSEYF.

This clone was picked up a small number of times. The gene calls are TRBV2 and TRBJ2-7; no definite D call. Trimming pared 6 bases from V and 8 bases from J, leaving 14 bases between. The CDR3 runs 12 residues. Germline values: CDR1 SNHLY, CDR2 FYNNEI. CDR3 sequence: CASRVAVNKQYF. The CDR3, as DNA: TGTGCCAGCAGGGTGGCCGTAAATAAGCAGTACTTC.

The V and J genes are TRBV5-4 and TRBJ2-7; D ambiguous. Germline CDR1 SGHNT, CDR2 YYREEE (reference sequence). Trimming shortened V by 1 base and J by 7 bases, and 12 bases separated the two germline ends. The CDR3 length is 13 residues. This CDR3 is CASSLRQDSEQYF. The DNA of the CDR3 is TGTGCCAGCAGCTTGAGGCAGGATAGTGAGCAGTACTTC.

This clone occurred once. The J gene is TRBJ1-4, the V gene TRBV7-9; D possibly corresponds to TRBD1 (6 bases). The CDR3 covers 15 residues. Germline V gene sequence: CDR1 SEHNR, CDR2 FQNEAQ (reference sequence). Trimming left V 5 bases short and J 7 bases short, with 17 bases between. CDR3 in DNA: TGTGCCAGCAGCCCCGGACAGTCCACGGGTGAAAAACTGTTTTTT. Translated, it gives CASSPGQSTGEKLFF.

This clone was seen a handful of times. This chain links TRBV7-9 with TRBJ2-2; no definite D call. V was trimmed by 5 bases and J by 1 base, leaving 8 bases between them. The CDR3 has 14 amino acids. Germline lookup yields CDR1 SEHNR and CDR2 FQNEAQ (reference sequence). CDR3 amino acids: CASSLTRNTGELFF. Written as DNA, the CDR3 is TGTGCCAGCAGCCTCACCCGGAACACCGGGGAGCTGTTTTTT.

This chain uses TRBV12-3 or TRBV12-4 with TRBJ1-4, with 9 bases matching TRBD1. CDR3 size: 12 residues. With V trimmed by 10 bases and J by 7 bases, 4 bases remained unmatched. The CDR3 DNA reads as TGTGCCACCACAGGGGGCGGTGAAAAACTGTTTTTT. Encoded protein: CATTGGGEKLFF.